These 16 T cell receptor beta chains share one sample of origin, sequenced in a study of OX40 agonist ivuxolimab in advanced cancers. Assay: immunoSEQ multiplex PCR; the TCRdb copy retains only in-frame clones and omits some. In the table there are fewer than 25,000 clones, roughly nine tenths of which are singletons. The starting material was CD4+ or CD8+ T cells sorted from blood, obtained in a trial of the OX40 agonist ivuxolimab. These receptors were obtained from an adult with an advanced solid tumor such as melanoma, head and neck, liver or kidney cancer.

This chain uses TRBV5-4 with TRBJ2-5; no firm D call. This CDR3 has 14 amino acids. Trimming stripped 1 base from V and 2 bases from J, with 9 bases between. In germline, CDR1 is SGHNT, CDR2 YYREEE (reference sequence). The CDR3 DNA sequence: TGTGCCAGCAGCTTGCCAGCGCCTCAAGAGACCCAGTACTTC. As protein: CASSLPAPQETQYF.

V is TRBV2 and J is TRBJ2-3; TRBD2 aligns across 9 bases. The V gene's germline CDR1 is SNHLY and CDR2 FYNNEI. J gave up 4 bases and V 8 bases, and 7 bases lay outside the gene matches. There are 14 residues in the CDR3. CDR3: CASSAGGRADTQYF. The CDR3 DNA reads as TGTGCCAGCTCGGCGGGGGGGCGGGCAGATACGCAGTATTTT.

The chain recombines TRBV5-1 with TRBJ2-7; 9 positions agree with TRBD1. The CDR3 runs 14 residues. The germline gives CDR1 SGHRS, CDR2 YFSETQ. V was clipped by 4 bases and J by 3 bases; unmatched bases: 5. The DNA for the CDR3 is TGCGCCAGCAGCCCGGGACAGGGCGGCTACGAGCAGTACTTC. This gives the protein CASSPGQGGYEQYF.

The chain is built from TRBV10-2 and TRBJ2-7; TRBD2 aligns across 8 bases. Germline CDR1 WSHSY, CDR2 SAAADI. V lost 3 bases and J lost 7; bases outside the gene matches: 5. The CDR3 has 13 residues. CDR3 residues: CASSEQPGGEQYF. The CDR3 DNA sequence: TGCGCCAGCAGTGAACAGCCGGGGGGGGAGCAGTACTTC.

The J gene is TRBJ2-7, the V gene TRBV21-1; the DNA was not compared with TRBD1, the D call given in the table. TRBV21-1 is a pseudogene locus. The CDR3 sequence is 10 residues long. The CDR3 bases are TGTCCGGGGGACAGCCCCCAGCAGTACTTC. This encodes CPGDSPQQYF.

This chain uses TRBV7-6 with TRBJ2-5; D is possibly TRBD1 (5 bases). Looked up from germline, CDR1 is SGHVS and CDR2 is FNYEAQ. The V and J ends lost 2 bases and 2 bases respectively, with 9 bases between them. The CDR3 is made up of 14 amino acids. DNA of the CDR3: TGTGCCAGCAGCTTACAGGGTTGGCAAGAGACCCAGTACTTC. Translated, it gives CASSLQGWQETQYF.

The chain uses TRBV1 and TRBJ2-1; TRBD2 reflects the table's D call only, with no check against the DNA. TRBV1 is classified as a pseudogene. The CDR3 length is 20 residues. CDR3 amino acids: CTSSQEAGGGSPHSYNEQFF. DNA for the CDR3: TGCACCAGCAGCCAAGAAGCGGGCGGGGGGTCCCCTCATTCCTACAATGAGCAGTTCTTC.

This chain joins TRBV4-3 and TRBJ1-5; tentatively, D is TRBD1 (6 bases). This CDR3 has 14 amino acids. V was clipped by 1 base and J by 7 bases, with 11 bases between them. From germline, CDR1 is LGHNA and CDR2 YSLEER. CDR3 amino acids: CASSQVGGGQPQHF. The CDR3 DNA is TGCGCCAGCAGCCAAGTTGGGGGCGGACAGCCCCAGCATTTT.

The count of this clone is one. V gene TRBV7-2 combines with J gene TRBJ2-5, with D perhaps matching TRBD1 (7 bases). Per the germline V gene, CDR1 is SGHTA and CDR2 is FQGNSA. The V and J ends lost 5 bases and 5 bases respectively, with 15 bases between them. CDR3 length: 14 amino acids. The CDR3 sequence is CASSQKQGRETQYF. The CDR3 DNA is TGTGCCAGCAGCCAAAAACAGGGGAGGGAGACCCAGTACTTC.

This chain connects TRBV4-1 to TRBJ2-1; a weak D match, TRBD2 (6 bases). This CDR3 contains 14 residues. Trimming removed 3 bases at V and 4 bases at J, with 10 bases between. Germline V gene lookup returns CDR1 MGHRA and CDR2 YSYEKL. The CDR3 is CASSHTGTYNEQFF. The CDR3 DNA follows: TGCGCCAGCAGCCATACCGGGACTTACAATGAGCAGTTCTTC.

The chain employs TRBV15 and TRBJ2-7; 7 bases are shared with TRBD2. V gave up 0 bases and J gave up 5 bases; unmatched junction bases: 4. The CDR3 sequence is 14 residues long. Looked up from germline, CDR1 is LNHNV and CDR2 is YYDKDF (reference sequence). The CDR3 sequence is CATSREREWNEQYF. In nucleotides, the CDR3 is TGTGCCACCAGCAGAGAGCGGGAGTGGAACGAGCAGTACTTC.

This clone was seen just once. The chain's CDR3 is CAFIPFRRRAFF. DNA for the CDR3: TGTGCCTTTATCCCCTTTCGACGCCGGGCTTTCTTT. The V and J genes are TRBV30 and TRBJ1-1; no reliable D call. V lost 7 bases, J lost 11 bases, and 20 bases lay in between. The CDR3 spans 12 residues. Germline CDR1 and CDR2: GTSNPN and SVGIG (reference sequence).

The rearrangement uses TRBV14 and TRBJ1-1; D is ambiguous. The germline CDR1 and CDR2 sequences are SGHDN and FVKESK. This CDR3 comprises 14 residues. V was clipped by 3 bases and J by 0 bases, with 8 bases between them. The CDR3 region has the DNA TGTGCCAGCAGCCAGCCGAACATGAACACTGAAGCTTTCTTT. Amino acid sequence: CASSQPNMNTEAFF.

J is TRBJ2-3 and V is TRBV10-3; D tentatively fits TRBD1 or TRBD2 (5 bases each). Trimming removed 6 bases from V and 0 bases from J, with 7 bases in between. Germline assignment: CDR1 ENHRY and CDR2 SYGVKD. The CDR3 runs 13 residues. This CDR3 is CAIRGESTDTQYF. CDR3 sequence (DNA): TGTGCCATCAGGGGGGAAAGCACAGATACGCAGTATTTT.

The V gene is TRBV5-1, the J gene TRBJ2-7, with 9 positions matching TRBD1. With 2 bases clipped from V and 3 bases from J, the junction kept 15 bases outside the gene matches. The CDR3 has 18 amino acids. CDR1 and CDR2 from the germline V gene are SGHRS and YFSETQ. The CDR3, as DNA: TGCGCCAGCAGCTTCGGGGGACAGGGTCTAGGCCTTTACTACGAGCAGTACTTC. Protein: CASSFGGQGLGLYYEQYF.

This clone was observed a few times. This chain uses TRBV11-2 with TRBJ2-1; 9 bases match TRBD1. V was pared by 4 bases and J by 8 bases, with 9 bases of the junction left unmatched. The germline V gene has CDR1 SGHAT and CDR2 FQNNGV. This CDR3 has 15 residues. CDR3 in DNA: TGTGCCAGCAGCTCAACAGGGGGCGCCGTGGATGAGCAGTTCTTC. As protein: CASSSTGGAVDEQFF.